Listed here is a single T cell receptor (beta chain). Its matching antigen is unknown. The length of the CDR3 is 17 residues. Germline V gene sequence: CDR1 SGHTS, CDR2 YDEGEE. Trimming cost V 0 bases and J 2 bases; bases outside gene matches: 9. The data originate from a study of CD8 T cells in ankylosing spondylitis. Generation of TCR beta libraries employed quantitative 5'-RACE incorporating molecular barcodes. One entry per CDR3 protein, called by TCRdb with MiXCR from the 5' RACE reads. Among approximately 550,000 distinct CDR3 sequences listed, approximately 11% were seen once. Overall study results and limits: Matched ankylosing spondylitis synovial fluid reportedly showed significant enrichment of disease-linked clones. What seemed typical of ankylosing spondylitis blood was a TCR beta motif built from eight highly homologous variants. Disease-linked clones had a CD8+ phenotype and relatively low frequency in peripheral blood.

V usage is TRBV5-8 and J usage is TRBJ2-5; 8 bases are shared with TRBD1. The sample consisted of blood, either unsorted or a sorted T cell fraction (not recorded which). The clonotype was recovered from a male donor with ankylosing spondylitis. The CDR3 nucleotides are TGTGCCAGCAGCTTGGCCGGGGGAACAGGGGGTCAAGAGACCCAGTACTTC. It is translated as CASSLAGGTGGQETQYF.